The clone carrying this TCR beta chain appeared many times. Its cognate antigen is unknown. The data originate from a study of early T cells in non-severe SARS-CoV-2 infection. Study in general: It was bulk RNA from unsorted whole blood that was sequenced, and the chains were unpaired.

Per germline, CDR1 MNHEY and CDR2 SVGAGI. CDR3 length equals 13 residues. The ends were cut back, 2 bases at V and 5 bases at J, with 9 bases in the middle. Molecules of cDNA were individually given unique molecular identifiers that were attached to them. TCRdb ran MiXCR on the 5' RACE reads and lists one entry per CDR3 protein. The top ten hold 4% to 4.5% of the sample, which has 20,000 to 30,000 distinct CDR3 sequences, less than 5% seen once. The study, taken as a whole, reports: The VDJdb matching leaned toward anti-spike CD8 responses and overlooked private and CD4 specificities.

The receptor comes from an adult who was a healthcare worker with PCR-confirmed SARS-CoV-2 infection or an uninfected control (not recorded which). Material for sequencing was whole blood. The J gene is TRBJ2-5, the V gene TRBV6-5; D may be TRBD2 (6 bases). CDR3 sequence reads: CASSYLGGETQYF. The CDR3 coding sequence is TGTGCCAGCAGTTACCTCGGAGGGGAGACCCAGTACTTC.